At least ten counts were recorded for the clone carrying this T cell receptor (beta chain). Healthy individuals of Caucasian origin from Russia, aged roughly 6 to 90, served as donors. The sample belongs to a study of blood T cells in healthy people across ages. V dropped 0 bases and J dropped 4 bases, with 14 bases sitting between them. This CDR3 comprises 16 residues. Per germline, CDR1 MNHEY and CDR2 SVGAGI. The second PCR ran about 6 to 12 cycles with a sample-barcoded 5' primer and J-beta primers. TCRdb re-called the 5' RACE reads through MiXCR, storing one row per CDR3 protein. This sample has fewer than 700,000 distinct CDR3 sequences, with roughly two fifths found just once.

Sequenced sample: blood. The genes are TRBV6-5 and TRBJ2-3; D is perhaps TRBD1 (5 bases). This TCR derives from an elderly man in good health. CDR3 nucleotides: TGTGCCAGCAGTTACTCTGACAGCCCTCCAGCAGATACGCAGTATTTT. Its protein product is CASSYSDSPPADTQYF.